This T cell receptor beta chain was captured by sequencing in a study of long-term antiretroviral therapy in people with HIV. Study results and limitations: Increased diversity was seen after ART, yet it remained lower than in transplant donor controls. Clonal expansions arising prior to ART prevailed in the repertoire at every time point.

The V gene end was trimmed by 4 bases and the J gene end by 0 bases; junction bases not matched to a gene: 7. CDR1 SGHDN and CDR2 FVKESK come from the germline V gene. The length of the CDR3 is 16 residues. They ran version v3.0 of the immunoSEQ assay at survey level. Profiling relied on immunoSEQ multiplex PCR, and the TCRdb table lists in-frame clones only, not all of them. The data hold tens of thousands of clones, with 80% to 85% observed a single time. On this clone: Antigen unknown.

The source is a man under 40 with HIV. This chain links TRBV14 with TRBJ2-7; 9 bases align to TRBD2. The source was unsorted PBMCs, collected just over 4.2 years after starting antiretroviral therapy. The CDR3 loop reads CASSLKSGGPSYEQYF. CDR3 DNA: TGTGCCAGCAGCCTTAAAAGCGGGGGGCCCTCCTACGAGCAGTACTTC.